What follows is one T cell receptor beta chain and its context. The antigen is not known. Germline-derived CDR1 and CDR2 are LGHNA and YSLEER. V was pared by 3 bases and J by 8 bases, with 6 bases of the junction left unmatched. The CDR3 spans 13 residues. The sample originates from a study of T cells after yellow fever vaccination. Findings of the study overall: A large majority of primary-vaccination clones showed up again after the booster (approximately 96% CD4, roughly 88% CD8). The CD4 compartment and the CD8 compartment contained a small share of clonotypes in common.

As TCR cDNA was made by 5'RACE template switching, a universal primer site and UMIs were added. A single record per CDR3 protein comes from TCRdb applying MiXCR to the 5' RACE reads. The repertoire holds approximately 350,000 distinct CDR3 sequences, with approximately 10% as singletons. The TCR originated in a young man who received the YFV17D yellow fever vaccine. Sequences were derived from PBMCs, sampled on the day of the first yellow fever vaccination. V and J are TRBV4-3 and TRBJ1-2; 7 nucleotides agree with TRBD1. CDR3 sequence reads: CASSHLRGGGYTF. The CDR3 nucleotides are TGCGCCAGCAGCCACCTCAGGGGGGGCGGCTACACCTTC.